This T cell receptor (beta chain) derives from a study of CXCR3-negative and CXCR3-positive naive CD8 T cells. Study results and caveats: In both naive subsets diversity was comparably high, whereas memory CD8+ cells showed much lower diversity. TRB CDR3s were more hydrophobic in CXCR3-positive than in CXCR3-negative naive cells. Surface CD5 matched across naive subsets, and TRB CDR3 properties served to infer TCR strength.

This CDR3 spans 13 amino acids. The germline V gene has CDR1 SGHRS and CDR2 YFSETQ. Naive CD8+ T lymphocytes were specified as CD45RO-CCR7+CD27+CD95-. The libraries of TRB cDNA were constructed through 5' RACE using UMI labels. TCRdb re-analyzed the 5' RACE reads; it lists each CDR3 protein once, without DNA. This table holds 75,000 to 100,000 distinct CDR3 sequences. Worth noting for this clonotype: Its antigen is unidentified.

The rearrangement joins TRBV5-1 to TRBJ2-1; lacking DNA, the TRBD1 call made by TCRdb goes unchecked. The source of this sequence is a human donor in good health. Some clones in this sample may be carry-over from other donors' samples. The sample comprised naive CXCR3- CD8+ T cells from blood. Subset meaning: CD45RO-CCR7+CD27+CD95- naive CD8+ T cells lacking CXCR3 (TNR3-). CDR3 sequence: CASRRTGGNEQFF.